A selection of T cell receptor beta chains follows, all from one sample in a study of shared clonotypes between healthy human individuals. The data were produced by immunoSEQ multiplex PCR, yet TCRdb's version contains in-frame clones alone and is incomplete. This table holds millions of clones, approximately 95% found once. The material sequenced was naive CD4+ T cells from PBMCs. The receptors shown here come from a young man in good health. Some clones in this sample may be carry-over from other donors' samples. CDR3s include the opening cysteine and the closing phenylalanine or tryptophan. The order of the fields is J gene, D gene, V gene, clone size, CDR3 DNA, CDR3 protein. The D gene is left open where the match is weak. Rows give clone size only sometimes, using once, few, many, or a class for an expanded clone.

TRBJ2-5 TRBD1 TRBV6-1 - TGTGCCAGCAACCCGGACAGGGTGTCAGAGACCCAGTACTTC CASNPDRVSETQYF
TRBJ2-1 TRBD1 TRBV4-1 - TGCGCCAGCAGCCAATTATGGGACAGATACAATGAGCAGTTCTTC CASSQLWDRYNEQFF
TRBJ1-4 - TRBV19 once TGTGCCAGTAGTATAGGGACTGGAAAACTGTTTTTT CASSIGTGKLFF
TRBJ2-3 TRBD2 TRBV10-1 - TGCGCCACCGCGGGACTAGCGGGAGCACGAGTGTATTTT CATAGLAGARVYF
TRBJ1-2 TRBD1 TRBV28 - TGTGCCAGCAGTACCGTACAGGGGGCTGACTACTATGGCTACACCTTC CASSTVQGADYYGYTF
TRBJ1-1 TRBD1 TRBV6-5 - TGTGCCAGCAGTATCAGAACAGGGGACACTGAAGCTTTCTTT CASSIRTGDTEAFF
TRBJ2-3 - TRBV7-6 - TGTGCCAGCAGCTTTATCAGGAATCGTAAGCACACAGATACGCAGTATTTT CASSFIRNRKHTDTQYF
TRBJ2-2 - TRBV28 - TGTGCCAGCAGACCCAGTTCCGGGGAGCTGTTTTTT CASRPSSGELFF
TRBJ1-3 - TRBV7-2 - TGTGCCAGCAGCTTATTGGGGGGGAGCTCTGGAAACACCATATATTTT CASSLLGGSSGNTIYF
TRBJ1-4 - TRBV7-9 - TGTGCCAGCAGCTCGGGGGGAAACACTAATGAAAAACTGTTTTTT CASSSGGNTNEKLFF
TRBJ2-5 - TRBV18 - TGTGCCAGCTCACCCAGACAGCAAGAGACCCAGTACTTC CASSPRQQETQYF
TRBJ2-7 TRBD1 TRBV5-1 - TGCGCCAGCAGCTGGGGGACAGGTGACGAGCAGTACTTC CASSWGTGDEQYF
TRBJ2-1 TRBD1 TRBV5-1 - TGCGCCAGCAGCTTGGGACAGGGGCGCCACAATGAGCAGTTCTTC CASSLGQGRHNEQFF
TRBJ2-3 - TRBV29-1 - TGCAGCGTTTTGGGTGGGACGCAGTATTTT CSVLGGTQYF
TRBJ2-3 - TRBV11-1 - TGTGCCAGCAGTCAAACTAGCTATACGCAGTATTTT CASSQTSYTQYF
TRBJ2-2 - TRBV28 - TGTGCCAGCACCTACCGTGGTGCGGGCACCGGGGAGCTGTTTTTT CASTYRGAGTGELFF
TRBJ1-4 - TRBV4-1 - TGCGCCAGCAGCCAAGATGCAGTTGCTAATGAAAAACTGTTTTTT CASSQDAVANEKLFF
TRBJ2-2 - TRBV7-8 - TGTGCCAGCACCCCTACTAGATTCACCGGGGAGCTGTTTTTT CASTPTRFTGELFF
TRBJ2-2 TRBD1 TRBV19 - TGTGCCAGTAGTACAGGACAGGGGGCGAGCACCGGGGAGCTGTTTTTT CASSTGQGASTGELFF
TRBJ2-7 TRBD1 TRBV6-5 - TGTGCCAGCAGACAAACAGGGGCCGCCTACGAGCAGTACTTC CASRQTGAAYEQYF
TRBJ1-2 - TRBV19 - TGTGCCAGTAGTATTCCGGGGACAAGGCGATATGGCTACACCTTC CASSIPGTRRYGYTF
TRBJ2-7 - TRBV5-1 - TGCGCCAGCAGCTTGGCCAGGACAGACGAGCAGTACTTC CASSLARTDEQYF
TRBJ2-3 TRBD1 TRBV4-3 - TGCGCCAGCAGCCAGGACAGGGCGGAGAGTACGCAGTATTTT CASSQDRAESTQYF
TRBJ1-1 TRBD1 TRBV18 - TGTGCCAGCTCACCCTACGGGACAGAGGGTAACACTGAAGCTTTCTTT CASSPYGTEGNTEAFF
TRBJ1-2 TRBD1 TRBV6-1 once TGTGCCAGCAGTGAAGATCGATGGAGACAGGGGGATGGCTACACCTTC CASSEDRWRQGDGYTF
TRBJ2-1 TRBD2 TRBV5-1 - TGCGCCAGCAGCTTGGGGTTAGCGGGTAAGATAGACGAGCAGTTCTTC CASSLGLAGKIDEQFF
TRBJ2-7 - TRBV29-1 - TGCAGCGTTGAACACGCTGGCGAGCAGTACTTC CSVEHAGEQYF
TRBJ2-5 - TRBV18 - TGTGCCAGCTCCCCTTCGAGTTTTCAAGAGACCCAGTACTTC CASSPSSFQETQYF
TRBJ1-1 - TRBV7-9 once TGTGCCAGCAGCTTTTCGGGCAGCGAGAACACTGAAGCTTTCTTT CASSFSGSENTEAFF
TRBJ1-5 - TRBV11-2 - TGTGCCAGCAGCTTAGATCATAATCAGCCCCAGCATTTT CASSLDHNQPQHF
TRBJ2-2 - TRBV11-3 once TGTGCCAGCAGGGCAGCCGGCTCCAACACCGGGGAGCTGTTTTTT CASRAAGSNTGELFF
TRBJ1-1 - TRBV6-1 - TGTGCCAGCAGACAATTGCAGGATTTGGGTGAAGCTTTCTTT CASRQLQDLGEAFF
TRBJ1-1 - TRBV2 - TGTGCCAGCAGCCTTGGGAGGGGACAGAACACTGAAGCTTTCTTT CASSLGRGQNTEAFF
TRBJ1-3 - TRBV29-1 - TGCAGCGTTGAGCAGGGAGGGAGAAACACCATATATTTT CSVEQGGRNTIYF
TRBJ1-3 - TRBV11-2 - TGTGCCAGCAGTCCGATGATGGGCGGAGGAAACACCATATATTTT CASSPMMGGGNTIYF
TRBJ1-1 - TRBV18 - TGTGCCAGCTCACCATTAACAAAGAACACTGAAGCTTTCTTT CASSPLTKNTEAFF
TRBJ1-3 - TRBV7-6 - TGTGCCAGCAGCTTGTCAGACTCTGGAAACACCATATATTTT CASSLSDSGNTIYF
TRBJ2-1 TRBD2 TRBV6-5 once TGTGCCAGCAGTAAGACTAGCGCATTGTGGAATGAGCAGTTCTTC CASSKTSALWNEQFF
TRBJ2-1 TRBD1 TRBV19 - TGTGCCAGTAGTATCATCTTGGGACAGGGGGTTCCTAGGCAGTTCTTC CASSIILGQGVPRQFF
TRBJ1-6 TRBD1 TRBV27 - TGTGCCAGCAGTCCGGACAGGGTAGGCACCCTCCACTTT CASSPDRVGTLHF
TRBJ2-2 - TRBV6-5 - TGTGCCAGCAGTCGGACGGGGAACACCGGGGAGCTGTTTTTT CASSRTGNTGELFF
TRBJ2-7 TRBD1 TRBV2 - TGTGCCAGCAGGGACAGGGGATTGGGCGAGCAGTACTTC CASRDRGLGEQYF
TRBJ2-3 - TRBV11-2 - TGTGCCAGCAGCCCAGGTGGCACAGATACGCAGTATTTT CASSPGGTDTQYF